This TCR beta chain emerged from a study of response to subunit inactivated influenza vaccine. Regarding the study as a whole: Authors suggested few new T cells are recruited by each seasonal influenza vaccination.

Trimming removed 4 bases at V and 3 bases at J, with 15 bases between. The CDR3 totals 15 residues. CDR1 is DFQATT and CDR2 is SNEGSKA in the germline V gene (reference sequence). The table lists this clonotype with a few counts. Antigen specificity is unknown. Using its own MiXCR run on the RT-PCR reads, TCRdb lists one record per CDR3 protein. The sample holds about 830,000 distinct CDR3 sequences; about 18% are singletons and the top ten take about 11%. The input for sequencing was PBMCs from blood, taken 4 to 6 days after vaccination. This clonotype was sampled from a man in his forties or fifties who received an inactivated influenza vaccine. V and J are TRBV20-1 and TRBJ1-4; maybe TRBD1 (5 bases). CDR3: CSATPGGSANEKLFF. In nucleotides, the CDR3 is TGCAGTGCTACCCCTGGGGGGTCAGCTAATGAAAAACTGTTTTTT.